The subject of this entry is one T cell receptor beta chain. No antigen is known for it. The entry originates in a study of T cell repertoires in cytomegalovirus infection. On the study more broadly: Public TCR beta signatures provided an indication of both CMV infection and a matching HLA type.

Findings and limits, study-wide: The ex vivo response was dominated by HLA-C-restricted CMV-specific TCR beta clonotypes. Identification of carriers of CMV plus the relevant HLA was achieved through cumulative public TCR beta family frequency.

The CDR3 is 14 amino acids. V was clipped by 0 bases and J by 9 bases, with 15 bases between them. CDR1 LGHNA and CDR2 YNFKEQ come from the germline V gene. MiXCR, run by TCRdb on the reads, gives a single entry per CDR3 protein. The sample holds 490,000 or so distinct CDR3 sequences, about 11% seen once. The rearrangement uses TRBV4-2 and TRBJ2-7; D is unresolved. Sequences were obtained from PBMCs. The origin of this receptor is a human donor in good health (CMV status not recorded). Some clones in this sample may be carry-over from other donors' samples. The CDR3 bases are TGTGCCAGCAGCCAAGATTTTGGCTCCTCCTCGCAGTACTTC. This sequence encodes CASSQDFGSSSQYF.